The 26 T cell receptor beta chains listed next were all sequenced from one sample in a study of CD8+CD57+ T cells in acquired aplastic anemia. CDR3 and TCR beta VDJ profiling relied on genomic DNA as the template. TCRdb re-called the reads through MiXCR, storing one row per CDR3 protein. This table has 150,000 or so distinct CDR3 sequences, 63% appearing once. Sequencing used sorted CD4+, CD8+, or CD8+CD57+ T cells (not recorded which) from PBMCs. The source of these receptors is a human donor in good health.

The chain couples TRBV7-2 to TRBJ2-3, with D perhaps being TRBD1 or TRBD2 (5 bases each). The CDR3 has 16 residues. Trimming took 1 base from V and 2 from J, leaving 13 bases between them. Germline V lookup: CDR1 SGHTA, CDR2 FQGNSA. The CDR3 here is CASSLGSGADTDTQYF. In DNA form, the CDR3 reads TGTGCCAGCAGCTTAGGCTCCGGGGCTGACACAGATACGCAGTATTTT. The whole variable domain, filled in from reference TRBV7-2 and TRBJ2-3, reads GAGVSQSPSNKVTEKGKDVELRCDPISGHTALYWYRQSLGQGLEFLIYFQGNSAPDKSGLPSDRFSAERTGGSVSTLTIQRTQQEDSAVYLCASSLGSGADTDTQYFGPGTRLTVL.

The chain uses TRBV25-1 and TRBJ2-3; D is uncertain. Trimming left V 1 base short and J 6 bases short, with 17 bases between. The CDR3 has 16 residues. Per the germline V gene, CDR1 is MGHDK and CDR2 is SYGVNS. CDR3 protein: CASSEWADADGDTQYF. Here the CDR3 DNA reads TGTGCCAGCAGTGAATGGGCGGACGCGGATGGGGATACGCAGTATTTT.

As concerns this clonotype: This clone may be a read error of a much larger clone one base away. In nucleotides, the CDR3 is TGTGCCAGCAGCTGGGGGACTAGCGAGCAGCTCTTC. It translates to CASSWGTSEQLF. V usage is TRBV5-8 and J usage is TRBJ2-1; 10 bases match TRBD2. CDR3 length: 12 residues. Germline-derived CDR1 and CDR2 are SGHTS and YDEGEE.

This chain uses TRBV20-1 with TRBJ2-7, with 13 bases matching TRBD2. The CDR3 spans 14 residues. V gave up 6 bases and J gave up 4 bases; unmatched junction bases: 6. Germline V gene lookup returns CDR1 DFQATT and CDR2 SNEGSKA (reference sequence). CDR3: CSARLAGGGYEQYF. The CDR3 bases are TGCAGTGCGCGACTAGCGGGGGGCGGGTACGAGCAGTACTTC.

The genes are TRBV7-8 and TRBJ1-2, with no clear D. Per the germline V gene, CDR1 is SGHVS and CDR2 is FQNEAQ. V was trimmed by 2 bases and J by 13 bases, leaving 11 bases between them. CDR3 length: 11 residues. The CDR3 DNA sequence: TGTGCCAGCAGCTTATTGGACCGTTCCACCTTC. This gives the protein CASSLLDRSTF.

The chain links TRBV10-3 to TRBJ2-7; D possibly uses TRBD1 or TRBD2 (5 bases each). Between the trimmed V and J ends, which lost 5 bases and 2 bases, there was a span of 13 bases. CDR1 and CDR2 from the germline V gene are ENHRY and SYGVKD. The CDR3 contains 14 residues. CDR3 region: CAISSRDGPYEQYF. As DNA, the CDR3 is TGTGCCATCAGTTCCCGGGACGGGCCCTACGAGCAGTACTTC.

The rearrangement joins TRBV25-1 to TRBJ1-2; D not resolved. Germline CDR1 and CDR2: MGHDK and SYGVNS. V lost 4 bases to trimming and J lost 0 bases, with 12 bases between them. The CDR3 extends over 15 amino acids. CDR3 sequence: CASSGPLGANYGYTF. CDR3 bases: TGTGCCAGCAGTGGACCCCTTGGGGCTAACTATGGCTACACCTTC.

The genes are TRBV15 and TRBJ2-1; D perhaps matches TRBD2 (6 bases). Looked up from germline, CDR1 is LNHNV and CDR2 is YYDKDF (reference sequence). The CDR3 sequence is 12 residues long. CDR3 loop: CAIGGTYNEQFF. The DNA of the CDR3 is TGTGCTATTGGCGGGACCTACAATGAGCAGTTCTTC.

J is TRBJ1-1 and V is TRBV6-5; no firm D call. With 2 bases removed from V and 3 bases from J, the gap between germline ends came to 7 bases. This CDR3 is 13 amino acids long. CDR1 MNHEY and CDR2 SVGAGI come from the germline V gene. The CDR3 DNA reads TGTGCCAGCAGTTACCGGGATGACACTGAAGCTTTCTTT. Protein product: CASSYRDDTEAFF.

V and J are TRBV20-1 and TRBJ1-5; 7 bases match TRBD1. The germline V gene has CDR1 DFQATT and CDR2 SNEGSKA (reference sequence). V lost 5 bases, J lost 4 bases, and 8 bases stayed unmatched. CDR3 length: 14 residues. The CDR3 DNA follows: TGCAGTGCTTACGACAGGGCCAGAAATCAGCCCCAGCATTTT. It codes for CSAYDRARNQPQHF.

This rearrangement joins TRBV2 to TRBJ1-1; D is possibly TRBD1 (6 bases). Trimming shortened V by 10 bases and J by 1 base, and 13 bases separated the two germline ends. CDR1 and CDR2 from the germline V gene are SNHLY and FYNNEI. There are 13 residues in the CDR3. CDR3 bases: TGTGCCACCACAGGGTTTCGGAACACTGAAGCTTTCTTT. Its translation is CATTGFRNTEAFF.

The V call is TRBV13, the J call TRBJ2-3; D possibly matches TRBD1 or TRBD2 (5 bases each). Germline lookup yields CDR1 PRHDT and CDR2 FYEKMQ (reference sequence). The ends were cut back, 2 bases at V and 5 bases at J, with 17 bases in the middle. CDR3 length: 16 residues. DNA of the CDR3: TGTGCCAGCAGCTTATTGGAGAGAGGGGCCGAAGATACGCAGTATTTT. Translation gives CASSLLERGAEDTQYF.

The chain links TRBV6-1 to TRBJ2-7, with D possibly TRBD1 on 6 matching bases. Trimming stripped 11 bases from V and 1 base from J, with 18 bases between. This CDR3 is 14 amino acids long. Germline V gene lookup returns CDR1 MNHNS and CDR2 SASEGT. The CDR3 here is CAASPLGASYEQYF. In DNA, the CDR3 is TGTGCCGCCTCCCCACTGGGGGCGTCCTACGAGCAGTACTTC.

In this sample, this clonotype turned up many times. The J gene is TRBJ2-1, the V gene TRBV9, with 8 bases lining up with TRBD2. This CDR3 is 16 amino acids long. The V gene's germline CDR1 is SGDLS and CDR2 YYNGEE. Trimming took 6 bases from V and 4 from J; bases not matched to a gene: 12. CDR3 coding DNA: TGTGCCAGCACTGGGGGTCGGGAGGGCCTTTACAATGAGCAGTTCTTC. It yields the protein CASTGGREGLYNEQFF. Variable domain in full (rest from reference TRBV9 and TRBJ2-1): DSGVTQTPKHLITATGQRVTLRCSPRSGDLSVYWYQQSLDQGLQFLIQYYNGEERAKGNILERFSAQQFPDLHSELNLSSLELGDSALYFCASTGGREGLYNEQFFGPGTRLTVL.

In its sample, this clonotype was seen many times. The chain employs TRBV4-1 and TRBJ1-1, with D tentatively TRBD1 (5 bases). This CDR3 region has 14 residues. Germline V gene data show CDR1 as MGHRA and CDR2 as YSYEKL. The V and J ends lost 2 bases and 0 bases respectively, with 7 bases between them. CDR3 loop: CASSQRGLNTEAFF. As DNA, the CDR3 is TGCGCCAGCAGCCAACGGGGCTTGAACACTGAAGCTTTCTTT.

The chain couples TRBV2 to TRBJ1-2; D gene ambiguous. This CDR3 region has 12 residues. V lost 7 bases and J lost 4, with 10 bases in between. Germline V gene data show CDR1 as SNHLY and CDR2 as FYNNEI. CDR3 sequence: CASTPQRYGYTF. CDR3 nucleotide sequence: TGTGCCAGCACTCCCCAGCGCTATGGCTACACCTTC.

Ten or more counts support this clonotype. Germline and junction disagree at one end, which may indicate a read error. The chain recombines TRBV7-7 with TRBJ2-1, with TRBD2 matching 11 bases. The CDR3 spans 16 residues. The germline gives CDR1 SSHAT, CDR2 FNYEAQ (reference sequence). The CDR3 DNA follows: TGTGCTAGCAGCTTAGATAGCGGGAGGGCCAACAATGAGCAGTTCTTC. As protein: CASSLDSGRANNEQFF.

This sequence joins TRBV20-1 and TRBJ2-7; D is uncertain. The CDR3 has 12 amino acids. V shed 6 bases and J shed 7 bases, with 16 bases lying between them. Germline V gene sequence: CDR1 DFQATT, CDR2 SNEGSKA (reference sequence). CDR3 DNA: TGCAGTGCCCCCGGCGAACGCGAGGAGCAGTACTTC. Translated: CSAPGEREEQYF.

This clonotype came up many times. CDR3 protein: CASSLRGPFDIQYF. The CDR3 nucleotides read TGCGCCAGCAGCTTGCGGGGACCTTTTGACATTCAGTACTTC. The chain has TRBV5-1 and TRBJ2-4; the D gene could be TRBD1 or TRBD2 (5 bases each). V gave up 1 base and J gave up 8 bases, with 13 bases separating them. Germline V gene lookup returns CDR1 SGHRS and CDR2 YFSETQ. The CDR3 runs 14 residues.

The chain has TRBV9 and TRBJ2-7, with 12 bases identical to TRBD2. The V gene end was trimmed by 5 bases and the J gene end by 2 bases; junction bases not matched to a gene: 5. Germline V CDR1 and CDR2: SGDLS, YYNGEE. The length of the CDR3 is 15 residues. CDR3 in DNA: TGTGCCAGCAGTCCACTAGCGGGAGGCACCTACGAGCAGTACTTC. Translated: CASSPLAGGTYEQYF.

The chain couples TRBV7-8 to TRBJ2-7, with D unclear. The CDR3 extends over 15 amino acids. The germline gives CDR1 SGHVS, CDR2 FQNEAQ. V lost 3 bases and J lost 7, with 19 bases in between. This chain's CDR3 is CASSFSSGLPWEQYF. The CDR3 coding sequence is TGTGCCAGCAGCTTTAGTTCCGGCCTCCCGTGGGAGCAGTACTTC.

In this sample, this clonotype turned up many times. This chain joins TRBV27 and TRBJ2-7, with D perhaps TRBD1 (6 bases). The germline V gene has CDR1 MNHEY and CDR2 SMNVEV (reference sequence). The CDR3 extends over 12 amino acids. V lost 5 bases, J lost 5 bases, and 10 bases lay in between. CDR3 sequence: CASSPRGHEQYF. The DNA for the CDR3 is TGTGCCAGCAGTCCCAGGGGTCACGAGCAGTACTTC.

This clonotype was counted many times. The chain recombines TRBV4-3 with TRBJ2-7, with 7 bases lining up with TRBD1. CDR1 is LGHNA, CDR2 YSLEER, per germline. The trim removed 2 bases at V and 2 bases at J, leaving 9 bases unmatched. The CDR3 loop spans 16 amino acids. CDR3 in DNA: TGCGCCAGCAGCCAAAACAGGGGCTCGCCTGCCTACGAGCAGTACTTC. Its protein product is CASSQNRGSPAYEQYF.

This rearrangement joins TRBV7-3 to TRBJ2-7, with 8 nucleotides matching TRBD1. The CDR3 length is 14 residues. CDR1 is SGHTA, CDR2 FQGTGA, per germline. V lost 5 bases to trimming and J lost 3 bases; unmatched junction nucleotides: 6. CDR3 region: CASSIQGGVYEQYF. The CDR3 region has the DNA TGTGCCAGCAGCATACAGGGGGGAGTCTACGAGCAGTACTTC. Full variable domain (rest looked up from reference TRBV7-3 and TRBJ2-7): GAGVSQTPSNKVTEKGKYVELRCDPISGHTALYWYRQSLGQGPEFLIYFQGTGAADDSGLPNDRFFAVRPEGSVSTLKIQRTERGDSAVYLCASSIQGGVYEQYFGPGTRLTVT.

With regard to this clonotype: One end of the junction does not line up with germline, which may come from a read error. V gene TRBV6-6 combines with J gene TRBJ1-3; D not certain. The germline V gene encodes CDR1 MNHNY and CDR2 SVGAGI (reference sequence). The CDR3 extends over 12 amino acids. This CDR3 reads CASTMPGNTIDF. CDR3 sequence (DNA): TGTGCCAGCACGATGCCCGGAAACACCATAGATTTT.

This clonotype was seen at least ten times. The chain joins TRBV20-1 to TRBJ1-1; D is ambiguous. The germline CDR1 and CDR2 sequences are DFQATT and SNEGSKA (reference sequence). V dropped 2 bases and J dropped 0 bases, with 7 bases sitting between them. The CDR3 loop spans 13 amino acids. DNA of the CDR3: TGCAGTGCTAGAAGCGGGGTGAACACTGAAGCTTTCTTT. Protein product: CSARSGVNTEAFF.